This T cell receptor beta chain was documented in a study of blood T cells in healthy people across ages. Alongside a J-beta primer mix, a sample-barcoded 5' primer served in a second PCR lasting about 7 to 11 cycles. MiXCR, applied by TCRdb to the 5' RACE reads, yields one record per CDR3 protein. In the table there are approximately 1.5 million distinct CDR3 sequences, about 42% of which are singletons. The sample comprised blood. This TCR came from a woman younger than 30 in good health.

CDR3 region: CASSSGREQPQHF. The CDR3, as DNA: TGTGCCAGCAGCTCTGGCAGGGAACAGCCCCAGCATTTT. The rearrangement joins TRBV7-8 to TRBJ1-5; tentative D call: TRBD1 (5 bases). Trimming pared 4 bases from V and 7 bases from J, leaving 11 bases between. Germline V gene lookup returns CDR1 SGHVS and CDR2 FQNEAQ. CDR3 size: 13 residues.